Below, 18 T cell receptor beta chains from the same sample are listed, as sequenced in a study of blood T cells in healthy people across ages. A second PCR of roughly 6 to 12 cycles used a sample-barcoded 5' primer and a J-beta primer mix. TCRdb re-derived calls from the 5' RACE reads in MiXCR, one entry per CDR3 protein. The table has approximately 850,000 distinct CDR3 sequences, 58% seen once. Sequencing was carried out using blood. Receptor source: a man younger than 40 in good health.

CDR3 sequence (DNA): TGCGCCAGCAGCTTGGCCGGGACAGGGTTAACGGAGGAGCTGTTTTTT. It translates to CASSLAGTGLTEELFF. The genes are TRBV5-1 and TRBJ2-2; the match to TRBD1 covers 9 bases. The CDR3 length is 16 residues. The germline V gene has CDR1 SGHRS and CDR2 YFSETQ. J was trimmed by 10 bases and V by 0 bases; bases with no gene match: 10.

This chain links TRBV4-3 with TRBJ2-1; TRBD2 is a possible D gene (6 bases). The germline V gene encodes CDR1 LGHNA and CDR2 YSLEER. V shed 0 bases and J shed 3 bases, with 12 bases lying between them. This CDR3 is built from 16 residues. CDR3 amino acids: CASSQDLGGNYNEQFF. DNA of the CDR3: TGCGCCAGCAGCCAAGATCTGGGGGGAAACTACAATGAGCAGTTCTTC.

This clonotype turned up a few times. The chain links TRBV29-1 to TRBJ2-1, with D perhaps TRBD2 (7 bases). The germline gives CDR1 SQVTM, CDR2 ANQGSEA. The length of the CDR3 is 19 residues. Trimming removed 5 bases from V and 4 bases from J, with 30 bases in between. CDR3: CSVPWGGGSVVRGYNEQFF. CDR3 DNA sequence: TGCAGCGTTCCTTGGGGGGGCGGGTCTGTCGTCAGAGGGTACAATGAGCAGTTCTTC.

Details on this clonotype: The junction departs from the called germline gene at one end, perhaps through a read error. In nucleotides, the CDR3 is TGTGCCAGCAGCCGGACTAGTCGCTCCTACAAGGAGCAGTTCTTC. Its protein is CASSRTSRSYKEQFF. The chain joins TRBV6-2 or TRBV6-3 to TRBJ2-1; 7 nucleotides agree with TRBD2. The germline V gene has CDR1 MNHEY and CDR2 SVGEGT. The CDR3 runs to 15 residues.

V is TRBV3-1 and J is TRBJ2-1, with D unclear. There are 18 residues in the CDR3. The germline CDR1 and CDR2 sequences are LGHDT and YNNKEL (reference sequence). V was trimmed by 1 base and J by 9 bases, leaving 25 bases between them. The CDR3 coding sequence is TGTGCCAGCAGCCAAGCACCCCTCTCCAGCGCGTCGGTGGGTGAGCAGTTCTTC. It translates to CASSQAPLSSASVGEQFF.

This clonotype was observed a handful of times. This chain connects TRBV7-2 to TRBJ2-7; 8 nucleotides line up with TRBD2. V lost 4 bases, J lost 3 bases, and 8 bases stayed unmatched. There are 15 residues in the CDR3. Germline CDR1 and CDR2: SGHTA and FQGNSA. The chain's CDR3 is CASSSSGSAHYEQYF. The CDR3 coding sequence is TGTGCCAGCAGCTCCAGCGGGAGCGCTCACTACGAGCAGTACTTC. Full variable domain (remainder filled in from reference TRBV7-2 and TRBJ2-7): GAGVSQSPSNKVTEKGKDVELRCDPISGHTALYWYRQSLGQGLEFLIYFQGNSAPDKSGLPSDRFSAERTGGSVSTLTIQRTQQEDSAVYLCASSSSGSAHYEQYFGPGTRLTVT.

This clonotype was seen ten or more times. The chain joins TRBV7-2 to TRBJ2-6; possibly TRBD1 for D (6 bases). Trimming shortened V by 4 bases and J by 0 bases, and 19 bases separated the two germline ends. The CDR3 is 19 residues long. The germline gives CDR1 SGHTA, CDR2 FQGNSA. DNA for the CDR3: TGTGCCAGCAGCTCAGGGGTTTTTGGGGGATCCTCTGGGGCCAACGTCCTGACTTTC. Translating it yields CASSSGVFGGSSGANVLTF.

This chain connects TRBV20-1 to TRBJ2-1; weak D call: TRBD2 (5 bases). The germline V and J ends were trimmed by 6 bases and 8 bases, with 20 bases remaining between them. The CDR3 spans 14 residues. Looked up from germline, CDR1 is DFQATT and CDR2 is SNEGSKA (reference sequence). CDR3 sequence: CSATVAGIGHEQFF. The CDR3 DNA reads TGCAGTGCCACTGTCGCCGGGATCGGGCATGAGCAGTTCTTC.

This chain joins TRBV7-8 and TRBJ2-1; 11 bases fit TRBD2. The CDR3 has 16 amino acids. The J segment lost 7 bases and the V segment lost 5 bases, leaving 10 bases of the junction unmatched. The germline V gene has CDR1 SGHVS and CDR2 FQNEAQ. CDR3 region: CASSRGASGRKNEQFF. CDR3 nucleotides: TGTGCCAGCAGCCGAGGCGCTAGCGGGAGGAAGAATGAGCAGTTCTTC.

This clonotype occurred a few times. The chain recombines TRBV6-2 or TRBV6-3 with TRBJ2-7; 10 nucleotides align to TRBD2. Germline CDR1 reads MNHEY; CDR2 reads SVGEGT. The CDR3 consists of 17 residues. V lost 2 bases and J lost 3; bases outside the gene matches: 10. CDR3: CASSYPPGSGRVYEQYF. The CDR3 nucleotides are TGTGCCAGCAGTTACCCCCCGGGGAGCGGGAGGGTCTACGAGCAGTACTTC.

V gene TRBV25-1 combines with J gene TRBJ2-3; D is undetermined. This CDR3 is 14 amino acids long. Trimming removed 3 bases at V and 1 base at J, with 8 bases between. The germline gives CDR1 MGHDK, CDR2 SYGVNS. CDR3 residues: CASSDGQGTDTQYF. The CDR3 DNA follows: TGTGCCAGCAGTGACGGCCAGGGCACAGATACGCAGTATTTT.

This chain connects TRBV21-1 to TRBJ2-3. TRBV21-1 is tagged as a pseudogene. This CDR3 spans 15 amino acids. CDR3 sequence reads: CARRNRGFLPDTQYF. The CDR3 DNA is TGTGCCAGAAGAAATCGGGGTTTTCTACCAGATACGCAGTATTTT.

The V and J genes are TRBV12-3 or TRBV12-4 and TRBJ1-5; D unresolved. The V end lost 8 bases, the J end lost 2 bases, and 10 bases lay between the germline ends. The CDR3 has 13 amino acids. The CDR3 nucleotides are TGTGCCAGCCGGGCCCTTGGCAATCAGCCCCAGCATTTT. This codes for CASRALGNQPQHF.

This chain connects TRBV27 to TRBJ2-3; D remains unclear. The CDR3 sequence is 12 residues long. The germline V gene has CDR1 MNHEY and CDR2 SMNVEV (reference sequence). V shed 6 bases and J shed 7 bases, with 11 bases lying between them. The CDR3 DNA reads TGTGCCAGCAGGACCGGTTTGCATACGCAGTATTTT. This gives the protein CASRTGLHTQYF.

DNA for the CDR3: TGTGCCAGCAGCAGAGGCTACTTCTACGAGCAGTACTTC. Encoded protein: CASSRGYFYEQYF. This chain connects TRBV6-5 to TRBJ2-7; no clear D gene. The CDR3 runs 13 residues. Germline CDR1 and CDR2: MNHEY and SVGAGI. Trimming shortened V by 6 bases and J by 3 bases, and 12 bases separated the two germline ends.

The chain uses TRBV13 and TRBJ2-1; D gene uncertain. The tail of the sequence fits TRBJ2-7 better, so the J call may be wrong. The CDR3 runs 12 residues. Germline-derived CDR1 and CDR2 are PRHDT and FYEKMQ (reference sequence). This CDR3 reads CASTQTYNEQYF. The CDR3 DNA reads TGTGCCAGCACCCAGACCTACAATGAGCAGTACTTC.

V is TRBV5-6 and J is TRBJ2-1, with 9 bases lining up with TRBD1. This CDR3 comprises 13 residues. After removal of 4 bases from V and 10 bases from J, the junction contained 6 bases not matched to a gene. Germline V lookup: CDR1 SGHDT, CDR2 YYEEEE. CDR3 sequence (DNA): TGTGCCAGCAGCGGCGGGACAGGGAACGAGCAGTTCTTC. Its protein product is CASSGGTGNEQFF.

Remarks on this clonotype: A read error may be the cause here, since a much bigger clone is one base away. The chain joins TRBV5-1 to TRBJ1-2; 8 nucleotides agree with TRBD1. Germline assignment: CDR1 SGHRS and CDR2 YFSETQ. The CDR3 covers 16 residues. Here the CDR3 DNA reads TGCGCCAGCAGCTTAACAGGGGGGGACGGAGTGTATGACTACACCTTC. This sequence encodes CASSLTGGDGVYDYTF.